This TCR beta chain comes out of a study of control samples from healthy donors and cancer patients. Generated by immunoSEQ multiplex PCR, the TCRdb table keeps only in-frame clones and is missing some. The sample records around 80,000 clones, 90% to 95% being singletons. Sample: blood. The receptor was isolated from a man between 45 and 60 years old in good health.

CDR3 nucleotides: TGTGCCAGCAGGGAACAGGGAATTGGCTACACCTTC. Its translation: CASREQGIGYTF. The rearrangement joins TRBV2 to TRBJ1-2, with D perhaps TRBD1 (6 bases). The CDR3 spans 12 residues. V shed 6 bases and J shed 7 bases, with 12 bases lying between them. Germline V gives CDR1 SNHLY, CDR2 FYNNEI.